This TCR beta chain emerged from a study of blood T cell repertoires in COVID-19. Study in general: In each case, the material was cDNA or gDNA derived from T cells, B-cell-depleted T cells, or PBMCs.

Original methodology: Reference gene primer amplification yielded estimated nucleated cell counts. TCRdb's copy holds only in-frame clones and misses some; the assay was immunoSEQ multiplex PCR. The DNA gave D and trimming, while V, J and clone size come from that table. The sample contains 130,000 to 150,000 clones, about four fifths of which appear only once. The CDR3 has 13 residues. V dropped 7 bases and J dropped 9; count of bases not matched to a gene: 8. The TCR was taken from a human donor in a cohort sampled during active COVID-19. Sequences were obtained from peripheral blood. The rearrangement joins TRBV12-3 or TRBV12-4 to TRBJ2-3, with 9 bases matching TRBD1. CDR3 region: CASITTGGLTQYF. The CDR3 DNA sequence: TGTGCCAGCATTACGACAGGGGGATTGACGCAGTATTTT.